Each of the 29 T cell receptor beta chains below was sequenced from the same sample in a study of PD-L1 blockade in urothelial cancer. Data came from immunoSEQ multiplex PCR; TCRdb stores just in-frame clones and leaves some out. Of about 49,000 clones listed, nearly 90% are singletons. The sample here was PBMCs, taken around atezolizumab (anti-PD-L1) treatment. The receptor set was obtained from a man between 60 and 75 years old with urothelial cancer.

The chain employs TRBV9 and TRBJ2-5; 10 nucleotides line up with TRBD2. The J segment lost 2 bases and the V segment lost 0 bases, leaving 7 bases of the junction unmatched. CDR1 is SGDLS and CDR2 is YYNGEE in the germline V gene. The CDR3 is made up of 17 amino acids. CDR3 in amino acids: CASSVGLSGGPQETQYF. In nucleotides, the CDR3 is TGTGCCAGCAGCGTAGGCCTTAGCGGGGGGCCACAAGAGACCCAGTACTTC.

The rearrangement joins TRBV6-1 to TRBJ1-1; the match to TRBD1 covers 7 bases. CDR3 length: 14 residues. CDR1 and CDR2 (germline): MNHNS, SASEGT. J was trimmed by 6 bases and V by 7 bases; bases with no gene match: 11. The CDR3 region is CASTREGASSEAFF. The CDR3 DNA reads as TGTGCCAGCACCCGGGAGGGGGCGTCCTCTGAAGCTTTCTTT.

The chain links TRBV10-3 to TRBJ1-5, with 9 bases matching TRBD1. V dropped 1 base and J dropped 2; count of bases not matched to a gene: 12. The CDR3 totals 19 residues. Germline CDR1 and CDR2: ENHRY and SYGVKD. CDR3 sequence: CAISEFGDRVSGGNQPQHF. The CDR3 DNA sequence: TGTGCCATCAGTGAGTTTGGGGACAGGGTTAGTGGAGGCAATCAGCCCCAGCATTTT.

There are a few counts of this clone. The CDR3 region is CSVDRGMNTEAFF. For the CDR3, the DNA is TGCAGCGTAGACAGGGGAATGAACACTGAAGCTTTCTTT. The chain carries TRBV29-1 and TRBJ1-1; TRBD1 agrees at 8 bases. CDR1 is SQVTM, CDR2 ANQGSEA, per germline. Germline trimming cut 6 bases from V and 0 bases from J; bases unmatched to any gene: 3. The CDR3 runs 13 residues.

The chain recombines TRBV2 with TRBJ1-6; D is unclear. This CDR3 has 12 amino acids. Germline-derived CDR1 and CDR2 are SNHLY and FYNNEI. V lost 8 bases, J lost 9 bases, and 11 bases lay in between. The CDR3 reads CASVRQTSPLHF. The CDR3 DNA follows: TGTGCCAGCGTGAGGCAGACTTCACCCCTCCACTTT.

The chain employs TRBV29-1 and TRBJ2-7, with D tentatively TRBD1 (5 bases). The V gene's germline CDR1 is SQVTM and CDR2 ANQGSEA. The CDR3 extends over 12 amino acids. Between the trimmed V and J ends, which lost 7 bases and 5 bases, there was a span of 15 bases. CDR3 loop: CSGLETANEQYF. CDR3 DNA sequence: TGCAGCGGTCTCGAGACAGCCAACGAGCAGTACTTC.

The chain carries TRBV11-2 and TRBJ1-1; 9 bases fit TRBD1. The length of the CDR3 is 13 residues. Germline CDR1 is SGHAT and CDR2 is FQNNGV. The V gene end was trimmed by 5 bases and the J gene end by 6 bases; junction bases not matched to a gene: 4. The CDR3 spells CASSRTGVAEAFF. CDR3 sequence (DNA): TGTGCCAGCAGCCGGACAGGGGTCGCTGAAGCTTTCTTT.

The chain uses TRBV2 and TRBJ2-5, with D possibly TRBD1 on 6 matching bases. The CDR3 extends over 15 amino acids. Germline CDR1 and CDR2: SNHLY and FYNNEI. V was trimmed by 3 bases and J by 2 bases, leaving 13 bases between them. CDR3 sequence reads: CASSELRDIQETQYF. The CDR3 nucleotides read TGTGCCAGCAGTGAGCTCCGGGACATACAAGAGACCCAGTACTTC.

The chain combines TRBV5-1 with TRBJ2-1; 7 bases agree with TRBD2. This CDR3 comprises 14 residues. J lost 3 bases, V lost 0 bases, and 0 bases had no gene match. Germline-derived CDR1 and CDR2 are SGHRS and YFSETQ. This chain's CDR3 is CASSLASGYNEQFF. The CDR3 region has the DNA TGCGCCAGCAGCTTGGCTAGCGGCTACAATGAGCAGTTCTTC.

This rearrangement joins TRBV28 to TRBJ1-2; the D is unclear. The V gene lost 8 bases and the J gene lost 2 bases, with 6 bases spanning the gap. The CDR3 is 11 residues long. The germline V gene has CDR1 MDHEN and CDR2 SYDVKM. The CDR3 DNA follows: TGTGCCAGCCAAATCAACTATGGCTACACCTTC. It specifies CASQINYGYTF.

CDR3 protein: CASSPLRGRGLHNEQFF. Here the CDR3 DNA reads TGTGCCAGCAGCCCCCTTCGAGGGCGGGGCCTCCACAATGAGCAGTTCTTC. V and J are TRBV7-9 and TRBJ2-1; D possibly corresponds to TRBD2 (6 bases). Germline CDR1 and CDR2: SEHNR and FQNEAQ (reference sequence). Trimming cost V 5 bases and J 5 bases, with 22 bases left between them. CDR3 length: 17 amino acids.

This clone was seen only once. V usage is TRBV19 and J usage is TRBJ2-4, with D tentatively TRBD1 (6 bases). The CDR3 extends over 12 amino acids. The V and J ends lost 5 bases and 13 bases respectively, with 15 bases between them. Germline V gene sequence: CDR1 LNHDA, CDR2 SQIVND (reference sequence). The CDR3 DNA sequence: TGTGCCAGTAGTTCCTACAGGGATCGGCAGTACTTC. This encodes CASSSYRDRQYF.

The rearrangement uses TRBV9 and TRBJ2-1; TRBD2 aligns across 8 bases. CDR1 and CDR2 from the germline V gene are SGDLS and YYNGEE. CDR3 length equals 18 residues. V lost 0 bases, J lost 4 bases, and 12 bases stayed unmatched. Written as DNA, the CDR3 is TGTGCCAGCAGCGTAGGAGGATGGGGACTAGGAGCATACAATGAGCAGTTCTTC. Protein product: CASSVGGWGLGAYNEQFF.

V usage is TRBV4-2 and J usage is TRBJ2-1; 16 bases are a match to TRBD2. Germline trimming cut 0 bases from V and 6 bases from J; bases unmatched to any gene: 2. Per germline, CDR1 LGHNA and CDR2 YNFKEQ. The CDR3 has 17 residues. This chain's CDR3 is CASSQEGLAGGFNEQFF. The CDR3 DNA is TGTGCCAGCAGCCAAGAGGGACTAGCGGGGGGGTTCAATGAGCAGTTCTTC.

The V and J genes are TRBV7-6 and TRBJ2-7; 7 bases map to TRBD2. Looked up from germline, CDR1 is SGHVS and CDR2 is FNYEAQ. Trimming at V came to 1 base and at J to 2 bases, leaving 5 bases not matched to a gene. The CDR3 length is 15 residues. In nucleotides, the CDR3 is TGTGCCAGCAGCTTAGAACTAGCGAGCGCCTACGAGCAGTACTTC. Its protein product is CASSLELASAYEQYF.

The chain is built from TRBV28 and TRBJ1-1, with D uncertain. The CDR3 has 14 amino acids. The germline gives CDR1 MDHEN, CDR2 SYDVKM. Trimming took off 3 bases at V and 0 bases at J, with 8 bases between the two ends. The CDR3: CASSLWRVNTEAFF. The CDR3 DNA follows: TGTGCCAGCAGTTTGTGGAGGGTGAACACTGAAGCTTTCTTT.

This chain uses TRBV5-1 with TRBJ2-1, with 8 bases that match TRBD1. Unmatched junction bases numbered 10, after V lost 6 bases and J lost 8 bases. Germline CDR1 is SGHRS and CDR2 is YFSETQ. CDR3 length equals 14 residues. The DNA of the CDR3 is TGCGCCAGCACCGACAGGGGCGGTGGAGATGAGCAGTTCTTC. It is translated as CASTDRGGGDEQFF.

The chain combines TRBV19 with TRBJ1-2; D gene unclear. The length of the CDR3 is 14 residues. V lost 1 base and J lost 7, with 13 bases in between. Germline V gene lookup returns CDR1 LNHDA and CDR2 SQIVND (reference sequence). The chain's CDR3 is CASSIVRGRGGYTF. CDR3 nucleotides: TGTGCCAGTAGTATAGTAAGAGGGCGCGGTGGCTACACCTTC.

The chain recombines TRBV28 with TRBJ2-7; 7 bases fit TRBD1. Per the germline V gene, CDR1 is MDHEN and CDR2 is SYDVKM. After removal of 5 bases from V and 1 base from J, the junction contained 8 bases not matched to a gene. The CDR3 is made up of 15 amino acids. CDR3 bases: TGTGCCAGCAGTCCCACAGGGGTTTTATCCTACGAGCAGTACTTC. Translated, it gives CASSPTGVLSYEQYF.

The V call is TRBV28, the J call TRBJ2-7, with 8 bases matching TRBD2. Germline V gene sequence: CDR1 MDHEN, CDR2 SYDVKM. The trim removed 6 bases at V and 5 bases at J, leaving 12 bases unmatched. CDR3 length equals 15 residues. The CDR3 spells CASRPLGLAFHEQYF. The CDR3, as DNA: TGTGCCAGCAGACCCCTTGGACTAGCTTTCCACGAGCAGTACTTC.

The CDR3 DNA sequence: TGTGCCAGCGTGACAGGGTTAAAAGGCTACACCTTC. It specifies CASVTGLKGYTF. The chain employs TRBV28 and TRBJ1-2, with TRBD1 matching over 7 bases. The V gene end was trimmed by 8 bases and the J gene end by 8 bases; junction bases not matched to a gene: 8. CDR1 and CDR2 from the germline V gene are MDHEN and SYDVKM. The CDR3 loop spans 12 amino acids.

The genes are TRBV9 and TRBJ2-2; perhaps TRBD1 as D (6 bases). Deletions cut 3 bases from V and 4 bases from J, with 10 bases between. The CDR3 is made up of 14 amino acids. Germline loops: CDR1 SGDLS, CDR2 YYNGEE. The DNA of the CDR3 is TGTGCCAGCAGCGGGACAGTGAGCACCGGGGAGCTGTTTTTT. Residues: CASSGTVSTGELFF.

The V gene is TRBV6-5, the J gene TRBJ2-7; 8 bases line up with TRBD1. Germline loops: CDR1 MNHEY, CDR2 SVGAGI. V lost 10 bases and J lost 6; bases outside the gene matches: 14. CDR3 length: 14 amino acids. As DNA, the CDR3 is TGTGCCACGTTCCGAACACCTGACAGGGGCGAGCAGTACTTC. Protein: CATFRTPDRGEQYF.

This clone was seen only once. The rearrangement uses TRBV7-8 and TRBJ1-2; TRBD1 matches at 7 bases. The J segment lost 2 bases and the V segment lost 5 bases, leaving 5 bases of the junction unmatched. The CDR3 covers 14 residues. Germline V lookup: CDR1 SGHVS, CDR2 FQNEAQ. The CDR3 loop is CASSVRDRNYGYTF. The CDR3 DNA follows: TGTGCCAGCAGCGTCCGGGACAGAAACTATGGCTACACCTTC.

CDR3 loop: CASSEAGPGTQYF. Here the CDR3 DNA reads TGTGCCAGCAGTGAAGCGGGGCCTGGGACCCAGTACTTC. V gene TRBV6-1 combines with J gene TRBJ2-5; perhaps TRBD1 as D (5 bases). The V gene lost 0 bases and the J gene lost 7 bases, with 9 bases spanning the gap. CDR1 and CDR2 from the germline V gene are MNHNS and SASEGT. This CDR3 is 13 amino acids long.

The genes are TRBV6-1 and TRBJ1-5; D is unresolved. V was shortened by 2 bases and J by 5 bases, with 13 bases between the two germline ends. This CDR3 contains 15 residues. Germline CDR1 and CDR2: MNHNS and SASEGT. The CDR3: CASSEIIGGYQPQHF. CDR3 nucleotides: TGTGCCAGCAGTGAAATAATAGGCGGGTATCAGCCCCAGCATTTT.

The CDR3 DNA is TGTGCCAGCAGCTCTTTCAGGGCCTCCGGCTACACCTTC. Its protein is CASSSFRASGYTF. V gene TRBV7-2 combines with J gene TRBJ1-2; tentative D call: TRBD1 (5 bases). CDR1 and CDR2 from the germline V gene are SGHTA and FQGNSA. The CDR3 covers 13 residues. The V and J ends lost 4 bases and 8 bases respectively, with 14 bases between them.

CDR3 sequence (DNA): TGTGCCAGCAGTGTGAGGTTGGTGGTGTCTGAAGCTTTCTTT. Translation: CASSVRLVVSEAFF. The V call is TRBV2, the J call TRBJ1-1; D remains unclear. The CDR3 is made up of 14 amino acids. Germline V CDR1 and CDR2: SNHLY, FYNNEI. V dropped 4 bases and J dropped 6 bases, with 15 bases sitting between them.

The chain is built from TRBV12-5 and TRBJ2-3; D call uncertain. CDR1 LGHNT and CDR2 FRNRAP come from the germline V gene. There are 16 residues in the CDR3. Trimming left V 4 bases short and J 4 bases short, with 18 bases between. The CDR3 nucleotides are TGTGCTAGTGGTTCCCCCCGTGACTCAGAATCAGATACGCAGTATTTT. Its translation: CASGSPRDSESDTQYF.